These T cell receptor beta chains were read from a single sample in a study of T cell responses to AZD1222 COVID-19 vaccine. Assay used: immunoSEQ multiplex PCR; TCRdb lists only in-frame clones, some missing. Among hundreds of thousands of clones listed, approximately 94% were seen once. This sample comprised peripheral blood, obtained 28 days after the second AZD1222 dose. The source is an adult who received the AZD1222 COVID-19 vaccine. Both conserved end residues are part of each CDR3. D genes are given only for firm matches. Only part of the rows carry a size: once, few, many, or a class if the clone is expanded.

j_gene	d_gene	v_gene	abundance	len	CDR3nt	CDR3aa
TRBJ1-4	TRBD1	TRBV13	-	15	TGTGCCAGCAGCTCCAGGTCGACAGGGAATGAAAAACTGTTTTTT	CASSSRSTGNEKLFF
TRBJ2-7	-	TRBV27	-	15	TGTGCCAGCAGTTTAAGAGAGGGGTCCACCTACGAGCAGTACTTC	CASSLREGSTYEQYF
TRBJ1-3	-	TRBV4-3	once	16	TGCGCCAGCAGCCTGACGTCTATAACCCCTGGAAACACCATATATTTT	CASSLTSITPGNTIYF
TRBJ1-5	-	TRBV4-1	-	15	TGCGCCAGCAGCCAAGCACCGGGACTTAATCAGCCCCAGCATTTT	CASSQAPGLNQPQHF
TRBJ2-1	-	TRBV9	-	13	TGTGCCAGCAGCGTAGGGAATTACAATGAGCAGTTCTTC	CASSVGNYNEQFF
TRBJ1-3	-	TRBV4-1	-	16	TGCGCCAGCAGCCAGCCCTTGGGCGGCTCTGGAAACACCATATATTTT	CASSQPLGGSGNTIYF
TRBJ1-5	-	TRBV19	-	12	TGTGCGGCGGGGGTAACACATCAGCCCCAGCATTTT	CAAGVTHQPQHF
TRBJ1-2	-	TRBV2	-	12	TGTGCCAGCACTCGGGAGGGGTACGGCTACACCTTC	CASTREGYGYTF
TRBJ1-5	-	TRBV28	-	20	TGTGCCAGCAGGGACATTAGGACACCCACCGCGCTGTATAGCAATCAGCCCCAGCATTTT	CASRDIRTPTALYSNQPQHF
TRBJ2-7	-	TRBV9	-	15	TGTGCCAGCAGCGTCGGTTCGTATAGCTCCTACGAGCAGTACTTC	CASSVGSYSSYEQYF
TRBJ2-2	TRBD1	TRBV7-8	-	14	TGTGCCAGCAGCGGCCAGGGGGTAACCGGGGAGCTGTTTTTT	CASSGQGVTGELFF
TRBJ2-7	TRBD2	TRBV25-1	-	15	TGTGCCAGCAGTCCCTGGACTAGCGGGAACGGCGAGCAGTACTTC	CASSPWTSGNGEQYF
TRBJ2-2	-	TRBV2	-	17	TGTGCCAGCAGTAAGCCCACTGGCCGGACGAACACCGGGGAGCTGTTTTTT	CASSKPTGRTNTGELFF
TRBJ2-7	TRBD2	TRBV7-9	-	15	TGTGCCAGCAGCTCTGTAGCGGGAGGGCCCCACGAGCAGTACTTC	CASSSVAGGPHEQYF
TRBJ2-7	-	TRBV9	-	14	TGTGCCAGCAGCGTAGATTTCGGGGCCTACGAGCAGTACTTC	CASSVDFGAYEQYF
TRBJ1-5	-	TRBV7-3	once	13	TGTGCCAGCAGCGCAAATGGGGATCAGCCCCAGCATTTT	CASSANGDQPQHF
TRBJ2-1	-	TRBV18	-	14	TGTGCCAGCTCACCATCGGTGGGTTACAATGAGCAGTTCTTC	CASSPSVGYNEQFF
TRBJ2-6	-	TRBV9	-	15	TGTGCCAGCAGCCACACCAGAACAGGGGCCAACGTCCTGACTTTC	CASSHTRTGANVLTF
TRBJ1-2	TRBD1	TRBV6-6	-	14	TGTGCCAGCACACGGACAGGGGGGACATATGGCTACACCTTC	CASTRTGGTYGYTF
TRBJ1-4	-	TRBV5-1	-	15	TGCGCCAGCACATTTGCGGCGGCAACTAATGAAAAACTGTTTTTT	CASTFAAATNEKLFF
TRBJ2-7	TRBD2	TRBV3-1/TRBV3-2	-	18	TGTGCCAGCAGCCCGCCCGGGTCTTGGAAGCGGGAGGGCCCCGAGCAGTACTTC	CASSPPGSWKREGPEQYF
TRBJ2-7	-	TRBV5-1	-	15	TGCGCCAGCTTCAGACAGCCAGAGGGTGGCTACGAGCAGTACTTC	CASFRQPEGGYEQYF
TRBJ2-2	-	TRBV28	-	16	TGTGCCAGCAGTTCTATCAGGGGGGCGTATGACGGGGAGCTGTTTTTT	CASSSIRGAYDGELFF
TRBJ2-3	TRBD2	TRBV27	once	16	TGTGCCAGCAGCGATTTACGGGGGGGCGGCACAGATACGCAGTATTTT	CASSDLRGGGTDTQYF
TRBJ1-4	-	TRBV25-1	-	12	TGTGCCAGCAGACAGGGTAATGAAAAACTGTTTTTT	CASRQGNEKLFF
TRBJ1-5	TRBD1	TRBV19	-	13	TGTGCCACTAAAGACAGGGGAGTTGGGCCCCAGCATTTT	CATKDRGVGPQHF
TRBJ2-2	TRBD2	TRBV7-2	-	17	TGTGCCAGCAGCTTTTCCCACATCGGGAGGGCCTCCGGGGAGCTGTTTTTT	CASSFSHIGRASGELFF